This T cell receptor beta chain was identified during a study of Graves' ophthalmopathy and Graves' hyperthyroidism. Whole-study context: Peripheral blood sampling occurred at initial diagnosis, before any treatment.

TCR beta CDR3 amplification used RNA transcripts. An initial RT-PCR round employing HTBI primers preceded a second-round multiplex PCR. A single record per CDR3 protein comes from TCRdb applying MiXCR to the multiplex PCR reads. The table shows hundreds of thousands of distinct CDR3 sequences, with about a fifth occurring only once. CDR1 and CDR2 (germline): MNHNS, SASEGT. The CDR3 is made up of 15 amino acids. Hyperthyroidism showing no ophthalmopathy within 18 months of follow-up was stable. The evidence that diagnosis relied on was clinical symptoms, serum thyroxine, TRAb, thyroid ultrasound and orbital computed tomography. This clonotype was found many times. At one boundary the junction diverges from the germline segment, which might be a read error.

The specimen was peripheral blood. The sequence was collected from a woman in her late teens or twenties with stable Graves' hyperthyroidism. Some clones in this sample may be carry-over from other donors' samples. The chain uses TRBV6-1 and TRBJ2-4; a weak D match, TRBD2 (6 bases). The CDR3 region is CASSEWGVAKNIKYF. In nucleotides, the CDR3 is TGTGCCAGCAGTGAATGGGGGGTAGCCAAAAACATTAAGTACTTC.